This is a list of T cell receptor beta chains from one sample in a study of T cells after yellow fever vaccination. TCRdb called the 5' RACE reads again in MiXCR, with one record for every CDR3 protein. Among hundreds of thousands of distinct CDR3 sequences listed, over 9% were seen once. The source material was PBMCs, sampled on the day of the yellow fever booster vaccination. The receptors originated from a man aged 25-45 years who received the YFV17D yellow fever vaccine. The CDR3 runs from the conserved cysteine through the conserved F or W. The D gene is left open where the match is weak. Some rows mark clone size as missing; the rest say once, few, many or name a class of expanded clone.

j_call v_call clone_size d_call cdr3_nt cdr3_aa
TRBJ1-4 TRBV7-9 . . TGTGCCAGCAGCGAGAGCCAGGTCGCAACTAATGAAAAACTGTTTTTT CASSESQVATNEKLFF
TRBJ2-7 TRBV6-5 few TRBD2 TGTGCCAGCAGTTCGCAATTTACTGGACTAGCGGGGGAGCAGTACTTC CASSSQFTGLAGEQYF
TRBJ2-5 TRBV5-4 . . TGTGCCAGCAGCTCCGAATCGGAGACCCAGTACTTC CASSSESETQYF
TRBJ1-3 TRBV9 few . TGTGCCAGCAGCCCCACCCCGGGATCTGGAAACACCATATATTTT CASSPTPGSGNTIYF
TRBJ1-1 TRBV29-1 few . TGCAGCGTTGAAGATCGACACAGTCTTGAAGCTTTCTTT CSVEDRHSLEAFF
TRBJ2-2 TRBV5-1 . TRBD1 TGCGCCAGCAGCCTCACGGACAGGGGTTTTACCGGGGAGCTGTTTTTT CASSLTDRGFTGELFF
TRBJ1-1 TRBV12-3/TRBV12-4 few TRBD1 TGTGCCAGCAGTTTAGGGACAGGCATTGAAGCTTTCTTT CASSLGTGIEAFF
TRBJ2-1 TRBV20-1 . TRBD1 TGCAGTGCTAGAGGCCAGGGGGTTACCTACAATGAGCAGTTCTTC CSARGQGVTYNEQFF
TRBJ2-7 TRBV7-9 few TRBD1 TGTGCCAGCAGCCCGTGGGGGACAGGGGTATACGAGCAGTACTTC CASSPWGTGVYEQYF
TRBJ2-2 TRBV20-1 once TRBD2 TGCAGTGCTAGAGGGACTAGCGGGAGGACGAACACCGGGGAGCTGTTTTTT CSARGTSGRTNTGELFF
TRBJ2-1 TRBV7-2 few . TGTGCCAGCAGCTTAGCCACAGGGAAAAATGAGCAGTTCTTC CASSLATGKNEQFF
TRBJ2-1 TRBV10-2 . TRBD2 TGCGCCAGCATGGGATCTGGGGGGGACAATGAGCAGTTCTTC CASMGSGGDNEQFF
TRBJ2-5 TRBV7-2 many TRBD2 TGTGCCAGCAGCCTCGGTACTAGCGGGAGGGCCCAAGAGACCCAGTACTTC CASSLGTSGRAQETQYF
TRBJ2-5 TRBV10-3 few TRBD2 TGTGCCATCAGTGGCAGCGGGGTGGAGACCCAGTACTTC CAISGSGVETQYF